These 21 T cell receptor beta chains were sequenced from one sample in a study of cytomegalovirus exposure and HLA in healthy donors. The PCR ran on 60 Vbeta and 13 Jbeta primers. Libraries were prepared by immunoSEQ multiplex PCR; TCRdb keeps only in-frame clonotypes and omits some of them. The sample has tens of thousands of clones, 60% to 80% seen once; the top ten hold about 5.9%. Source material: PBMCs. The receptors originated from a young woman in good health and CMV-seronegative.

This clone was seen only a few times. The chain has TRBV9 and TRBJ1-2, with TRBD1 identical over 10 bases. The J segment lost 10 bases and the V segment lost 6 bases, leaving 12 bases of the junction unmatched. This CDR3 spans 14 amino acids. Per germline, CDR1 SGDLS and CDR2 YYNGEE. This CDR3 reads CASTLGTGVDDYTF. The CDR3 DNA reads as TGTGCCAGCACCCTTGGGACAGGGGTTGATGACTACACCTTC.

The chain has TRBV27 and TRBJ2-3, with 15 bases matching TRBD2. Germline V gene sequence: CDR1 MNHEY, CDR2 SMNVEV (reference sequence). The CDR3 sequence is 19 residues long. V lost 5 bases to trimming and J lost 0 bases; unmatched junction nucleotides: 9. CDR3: CASSIRGLAGGGSTDTQYF. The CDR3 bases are TGTGCCAGCAGTATAAGGGGACTAGCGGGGGGAGGGAGCACAGATACGCAGTATTTT.

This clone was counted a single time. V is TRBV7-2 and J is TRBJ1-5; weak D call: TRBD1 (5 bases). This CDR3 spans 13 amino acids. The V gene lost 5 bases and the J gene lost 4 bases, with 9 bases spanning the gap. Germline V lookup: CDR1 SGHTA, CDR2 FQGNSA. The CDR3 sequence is CASSLDRNQPQHF. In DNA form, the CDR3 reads TGTGCCAGCAGCCTTGACAGAAATCAGCCCCAGCATTTT.

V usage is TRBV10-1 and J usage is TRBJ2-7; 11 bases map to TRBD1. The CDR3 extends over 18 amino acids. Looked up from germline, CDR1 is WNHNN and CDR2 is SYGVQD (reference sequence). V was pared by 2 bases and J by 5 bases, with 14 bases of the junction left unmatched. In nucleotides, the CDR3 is TGCGCCAGCAGTGAGCCAAGAAGGGTCGGGACAGGGGGGAACGAGCAGTACTTC. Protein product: CASSEPRRVGTGGNEQYF.

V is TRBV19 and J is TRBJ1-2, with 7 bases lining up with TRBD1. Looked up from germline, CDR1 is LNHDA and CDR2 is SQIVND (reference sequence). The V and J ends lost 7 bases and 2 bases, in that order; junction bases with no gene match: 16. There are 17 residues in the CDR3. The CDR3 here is CASTSPPWTGENYGYTF. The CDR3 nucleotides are TGTGCCAGTACTTCTCCTCCTTGGACAGGAGAGAACTATGGCTACACCTTC.

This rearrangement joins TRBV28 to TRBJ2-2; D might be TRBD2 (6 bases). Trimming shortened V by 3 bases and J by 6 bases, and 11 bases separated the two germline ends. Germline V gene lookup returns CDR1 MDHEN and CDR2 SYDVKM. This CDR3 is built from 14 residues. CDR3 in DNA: TGTGCCAGCAGTTTCGGGGGACGGGCCGGGGAGCTGTTTTTT. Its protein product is CASSFGGRAGELFF. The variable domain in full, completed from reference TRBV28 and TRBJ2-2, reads DVKVTQSSRYLVKRTGEKVFLECVQDMDHENMFWYRQDPGLGLRLIYFSYDVKMKEKGDIPEGYSVSREKKERFSLILESASTNQTSMYLCASSFGGRAGELFFGEGSRLTVL.

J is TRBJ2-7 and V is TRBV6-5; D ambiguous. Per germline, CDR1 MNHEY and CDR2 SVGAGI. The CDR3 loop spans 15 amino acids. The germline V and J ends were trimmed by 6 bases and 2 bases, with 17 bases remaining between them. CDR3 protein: CASRISTWSAYEQYF. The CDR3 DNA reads TGTGCCAGCAGAATATCCACCTGGAGTGCCTACGAGCAGTACTTC.

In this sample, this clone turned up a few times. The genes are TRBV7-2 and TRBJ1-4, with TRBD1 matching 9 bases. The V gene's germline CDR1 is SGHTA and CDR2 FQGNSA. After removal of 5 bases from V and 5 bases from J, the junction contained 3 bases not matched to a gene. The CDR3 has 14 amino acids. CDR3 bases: TGTGCCAGCAGCATACAGGGGGCGAATGAAAAACTGTTTTTT. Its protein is CASSIQGANEKLFF.

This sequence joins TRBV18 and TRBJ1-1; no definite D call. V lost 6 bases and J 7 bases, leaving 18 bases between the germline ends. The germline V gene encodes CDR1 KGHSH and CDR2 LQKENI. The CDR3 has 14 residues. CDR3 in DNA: TGTGCCAGCTCCCGAGTGGGAGGCATCAGTGAAGCTTTCTTT. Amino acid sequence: CASSRVGGISEAFF. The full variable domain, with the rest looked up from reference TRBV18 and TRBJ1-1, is NAGVMQNPRHLVRRRGQEARLRCSPMKGHSHVYWYRQLPEEGLKFMVYLQKENIIDESGMPKERFSAEFPKEGPSILRIQQVVRGDSAAYFCASSRVGGISEAFFGQGTRLTVV.

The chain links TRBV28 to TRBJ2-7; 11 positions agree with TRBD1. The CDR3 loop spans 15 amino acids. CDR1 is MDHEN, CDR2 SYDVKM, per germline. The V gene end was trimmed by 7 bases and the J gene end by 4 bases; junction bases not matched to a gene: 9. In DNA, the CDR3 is TGTGCCAGCACCGCAACCGGGACAGGGGGGTACGAGCAGTACTTC. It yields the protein CASTATGTGGYEQYF.

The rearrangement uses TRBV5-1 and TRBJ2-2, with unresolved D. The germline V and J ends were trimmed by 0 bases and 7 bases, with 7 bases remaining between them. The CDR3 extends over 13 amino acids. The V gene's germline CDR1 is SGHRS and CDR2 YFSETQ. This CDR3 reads CASSLGAIGELFF. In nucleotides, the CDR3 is TGCGCCAGCAGCTTGGGAGCGATCGGGGAGCTGTTTTTT.

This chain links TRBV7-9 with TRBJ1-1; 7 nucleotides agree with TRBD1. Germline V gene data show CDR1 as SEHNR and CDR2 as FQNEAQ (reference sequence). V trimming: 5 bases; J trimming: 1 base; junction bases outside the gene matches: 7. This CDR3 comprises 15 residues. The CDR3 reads CASSPRGTGNTEAFF. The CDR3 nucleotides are TGTGCCAGCAGCCCCAGGGGGACTGGGAACACTGAAGCTTTCTTT.

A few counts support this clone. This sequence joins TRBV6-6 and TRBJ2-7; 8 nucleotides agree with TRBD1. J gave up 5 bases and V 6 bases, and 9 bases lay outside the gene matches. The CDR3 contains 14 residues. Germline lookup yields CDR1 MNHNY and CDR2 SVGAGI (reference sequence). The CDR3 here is CASSDRGSGDEQYF. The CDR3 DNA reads TGTGCCAGCAGCGACAGGGGATCGGGTGACGAGCAGTACTTC.

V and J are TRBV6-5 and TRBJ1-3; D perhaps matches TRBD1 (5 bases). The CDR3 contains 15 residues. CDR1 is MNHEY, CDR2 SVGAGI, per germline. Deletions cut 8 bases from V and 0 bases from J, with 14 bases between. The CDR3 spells CASRRDLVSGNTIYF. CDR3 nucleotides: TGTGCCAGCCGGAGGGACCTCGTCTCTGGAAACACCATATATTTT.

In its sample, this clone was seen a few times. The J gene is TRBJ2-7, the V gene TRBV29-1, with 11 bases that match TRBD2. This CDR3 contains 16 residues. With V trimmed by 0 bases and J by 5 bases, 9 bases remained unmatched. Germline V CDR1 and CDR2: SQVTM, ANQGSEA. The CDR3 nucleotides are TGCAGCGTTGAAGATTATAGTACTAGCGGGAGCGACGAGCAGTACTTC. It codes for CSVEDYSTSGSDEQYF.

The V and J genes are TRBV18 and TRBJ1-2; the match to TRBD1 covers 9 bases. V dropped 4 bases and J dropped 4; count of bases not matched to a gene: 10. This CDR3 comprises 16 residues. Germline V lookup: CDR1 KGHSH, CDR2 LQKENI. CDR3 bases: TGTGCCAGCTCACTGAATTCGGGACAGGGTGCCTATGGCTACACCTTC. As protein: CASSLNSGQGAYGYTF.

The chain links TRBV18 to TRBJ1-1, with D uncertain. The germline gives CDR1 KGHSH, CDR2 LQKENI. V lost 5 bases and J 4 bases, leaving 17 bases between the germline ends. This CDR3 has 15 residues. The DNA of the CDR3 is TGTGCCAGCTCAGCGTGGGAGATCCGCGGCACTGAAGCTTTCTTT. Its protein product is CASSAWEIRGTEAFF.

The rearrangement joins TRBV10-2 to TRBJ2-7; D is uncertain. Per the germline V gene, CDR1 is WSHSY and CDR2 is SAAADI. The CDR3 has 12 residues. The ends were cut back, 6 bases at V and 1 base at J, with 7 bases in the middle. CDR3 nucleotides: TGCGCCAGCAGGGCCGAATCCTACGAGCAGTACTTC. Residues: CASRAESYEQYF.

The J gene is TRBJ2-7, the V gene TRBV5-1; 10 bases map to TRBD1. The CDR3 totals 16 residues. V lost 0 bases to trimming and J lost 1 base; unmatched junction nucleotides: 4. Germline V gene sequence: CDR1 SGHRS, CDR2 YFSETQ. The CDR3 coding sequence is TGCGCCAGCAGCTTGGCCGGGACAGGGGTATCCTACGAGCAGTACTTC. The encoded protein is CASSLAGTGVSYEQYF.

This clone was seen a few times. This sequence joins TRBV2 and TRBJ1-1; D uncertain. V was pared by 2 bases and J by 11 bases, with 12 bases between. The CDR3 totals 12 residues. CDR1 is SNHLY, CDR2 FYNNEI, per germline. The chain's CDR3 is CASSENGIEAFF. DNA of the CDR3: TGTGCCAGCAGTGAAAACGGGATAGAGGCTTTCTTT. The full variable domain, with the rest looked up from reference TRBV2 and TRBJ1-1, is EPEVTQTPSHQVTQMGQEVILRCVPISNHLYFYWYRQILGQKVEFLVSFYNNEISEKSEIFDDQFSVERPDGSNFTLKIRSTKLEDSAMYFCASSENGIEAFFGQGTRLTVV.

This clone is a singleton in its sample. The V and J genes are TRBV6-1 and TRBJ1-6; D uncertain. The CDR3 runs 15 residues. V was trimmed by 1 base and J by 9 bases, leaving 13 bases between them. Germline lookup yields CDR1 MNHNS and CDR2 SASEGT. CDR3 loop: CASSEEALVGSPLHF. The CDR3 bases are TGTGCCAGCAGTGAAGAAGCCCTAGTGGGTTCACCCCTCCACTTT.